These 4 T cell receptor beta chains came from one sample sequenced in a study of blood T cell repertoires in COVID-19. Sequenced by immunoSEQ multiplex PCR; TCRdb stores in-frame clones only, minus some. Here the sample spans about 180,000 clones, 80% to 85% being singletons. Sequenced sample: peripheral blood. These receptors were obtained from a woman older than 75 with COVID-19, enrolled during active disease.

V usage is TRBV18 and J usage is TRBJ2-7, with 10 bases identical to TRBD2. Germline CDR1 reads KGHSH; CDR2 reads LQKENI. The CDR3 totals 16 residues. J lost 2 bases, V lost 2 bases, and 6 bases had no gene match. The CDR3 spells CASSPVAGTSAYEQYF. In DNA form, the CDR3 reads TGTGCCAGCTCACCAGTAGCCGGGACTAGCGCCTACGAGCAGTACTTC.

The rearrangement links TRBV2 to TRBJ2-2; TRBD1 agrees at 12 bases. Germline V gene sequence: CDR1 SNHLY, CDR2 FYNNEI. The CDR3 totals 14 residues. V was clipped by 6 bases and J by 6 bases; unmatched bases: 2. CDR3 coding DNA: TGTGCCAGCAGGGGGACAGGGGGCGCCGGGGAGCTGTTTTTT. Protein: CASRGTGGAGELFF.

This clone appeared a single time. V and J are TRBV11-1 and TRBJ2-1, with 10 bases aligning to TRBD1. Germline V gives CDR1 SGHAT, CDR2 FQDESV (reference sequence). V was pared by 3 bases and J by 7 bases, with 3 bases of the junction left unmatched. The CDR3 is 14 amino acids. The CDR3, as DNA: TGTGCCAGCAGCTTGGGACAGGGGTGGAATGAGCAGTTCTTC. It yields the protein CASSLGQGWNEQFF.

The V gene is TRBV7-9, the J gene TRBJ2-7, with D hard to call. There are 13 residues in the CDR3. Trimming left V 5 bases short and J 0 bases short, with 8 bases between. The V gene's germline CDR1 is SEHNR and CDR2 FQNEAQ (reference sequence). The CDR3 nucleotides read TGTGCCAGCAGCCCCACAGCCTCCTACGAGCAGTACTTC. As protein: CASSPTASYEQYF.